The 4 T cell receptor beta chains in this list originate from one sample, sequenced in a study of blood T cell repertoires in COVID-19. The data were produced by immunoSEQ multiplex PCR, yet TCRdb's version contains in-frame clones alone and is incomplete. The sample consists of around 150,000 clones, over 80% of them appearing once. The sequenced sample was PBMCs or T cells enriched from blood (not recorded which). These receptors were collected from a man between 65 and 80 years old who had been exposed to COVID-19.

The rearrangement uses TRBV9 and TRBJ2-3; 9 bases fit TRBD2. J lost 3 bases, V lost 1 base, and 6 bases had no gene match. The V gene's germline CDR1 is SGDLS and CDR2 YYNGEE. CDR3 length: 16 amino acids. CDR3 coding DNA: TGTGCCAGCAGCGTAACAAGCGGGGGGTCTACAGATACGCAGTATTTT. As protein: CASSVTSGGSTDTQYF.

The gene calls are TRBV28 and TRBJ1-2; D is unresolved. CDR1 MDHEN and CDR2 SYDVKM come from the germline V gene. There are 14 residues in the CDR3. Trimming stripped 6 bases from V and 2 bases from J, with 13 bases between. CDR3 nucleotides: TGTGCCAGCAGCCAACAACGATTAAACTATGGCTACACCTTC. Translation: CASSQQRLNYGYTF.

V is TRBV12-3 or TRBV12-4 and J is TRBJ2-7; D possibly corresponds to TRBD1 (6 bases). Trimming took off 4 bases at V and 2 bases at J, with 9 bases between the two ends. The CDR3 is 13 amino acids. CDR3: CASSSTGAYEQYF. The CDR3 DNA is TGTGCCAGCAGTTCGACAGGTGCCTACGAGCAGTACTTC.

The chain recombines TRBV18 with TRBJ1-5; D remains unclear. This CDR3 spans 13 amino acids. In germline, CDR1 is KGHSH, CDR2 LQKENI. The ends were cut back, 6 bases at V and 7 bases at J, with 13 bases in the middle. The CDR3 sequence: CASSGGFRQPQHF. Written as DNA, the CDR3 is TGTGCCAGCTCCGGAGGGTTTAGGCAGCCCCAGCATTTT.